A single sample is the source of the 28 T cell receptor beta chains below, sequenced in a study of shared clonotypes between healthy human individuals. Only in-frame clones appear in the TCRdb table, and some are missing; sequencing was by immunoSEQ multiplex PCR. There are some 700,000 clones in the sample; 90% occur only once, and 34% lies in the top ten. Sequenced sample: memory CD8+ T cells from PBMCs. As to subset: CD45RO+ cells pooled with CCR7-negative TemRA cells. The receptors here all came from a man aged 18 to 29 in good health. Some clones in this sample may be carry-over from other donors' samples.

The gene calls are TRBV11-2 and TRBJ2-1; 8 bases line up with TRBD2. From germline, CDR1 is SGHAT and CDR2 FQNNGV. V gave up 5 bases and J gave up 2 bases; unmatched junction bases: 8. The CDR3 covers 16 residues. CDR3 in amino acids: CASSPKAGRAYNEQFF. In nucleotides, the CDR3 is TGTGCCAGCAGCCCCAAAGCCGGGAGGGCCTACAATGAGCAGTTCTTC. The variable domain in full, with the rest retrieved from reference TRBV11-2 and TRBJ2-1, is EAGVAQSPRYKIIEKRQSVAFWCNPISGHATLYWYQQILGQGPKLLIQFQNNGVVDDSQLPKDRFSAERLKGVDSTLKIQPAKLEDSAVYLCASSPKAGRAYNEQFFGPGTRLTVL.

The chain is built from TRBV9 and TRBJ1-2, with 8 bases matching TRBD1. This CDR3 is 17 amino acids long. The V gene's germline CDR1 is SGDLS and CDR2 YYNGEE. V trimming: 3 bases; J trimming: 0 bases; junction bases outside the gene matches: 10. The CDR3 coding sequence is TGTGCCAGCAGCGATCCGGGACAGGAGTCTACTAACTATGGCTACACCTTC. This sequence encodes CASSDPGQESTNYGYTF.

The rearrangement joins TRBV19 to TRBJ2-5, with 8 positions matching TRBD2. Trimming took 6 bases from V and 5 from J; bases not matched to a gene: 14. The CDR3 length is 16 residues. Looked up from germline, CDR1 is LNHDA and CDR2 is SQIVND (reference sequence). CDR3 DNA: TGTGCCAGTAGGCCAACCACTAGCGGAGGGGGTGAGACCCAGTACTTC. Translating it yields CASRPTTSGGGETQYF.

J is TRBJ2-5 and V is TRBV28; 8 positions match TRBD1. V lost 2 bases and J lost 0; bases outside the gene matches: 8. Germline lookup yields CDR1 MDHEN and CDR2 SYDVKM. The CDR3 covers 17 residues. The CDR3 loop reads CASSLLPGTGHQETQYF. In DNA form, the CDR3 reads TGTGCCAGCAGTTTACTCCCCGGGACAGGTCACCAAGAGACCCAGTACTTC.

The chain has TRBV7-2 and TRBJ2-1, with a weak D call TRBD2 (5 bases). The CDR3 spans 12 residues. The V gene's germline CDR1 is SGHTA and CDR2 FQGNSA. The V end lost 0 bases, the J end lost 12 bases, and 9 bases lay between the germline ends. The CDR3 loop is CASSLAGGSQFF. CDR3 sequence (DNA): TGTGCCAGCAGCTTAGCTGGCGGGTCGCAGTTCTTC.

J is TRBJ1-2 and V is TRBV5-8; unclear D gene. Trimming removed 6 bases from V and 3 bases from J, with 12 bases in between. This CDR3 is 13 amino acids long. Germline CDR1 is SGHTS and CDR2 is YDEGEE. In nucleotides, the CDR3 is TGTGCCAGCAACTTTCCGGATGACTATGGCTACACCTTC. This codes for CASNFPDDYGYTF.

The chain uses TRBV27 and TRBJ2-1; perhaps TRBD2 as D (6 bases). Trimming took 6 bases from V and 9 from J, leaving 18 bases between them. The CDR3 has 14 residues. Germline V lookup: CDR1 MNHEY, CDR2 SMNVEV (reference sequence). The CDR3 region is CASSYLGTLSEQFF. The CDR3 coding sequence is TGTGCCAGCAGCTACCTCGGGACTCTCTCTGAGCAGTTCTTC.

The chain carries TRBV27 and TRBJ1-1, with 7 bases identical to TRBD1. Trimming cost V 6 bases and J 1 base; bases outside gene matches: 8. CDR1 is MNHEY, CDR2 SMNVEV, per germline (reference sequence). The CDR3 contains 15 residues. CDR3 region: CASRGKDRRNTEAFF. For the CDR3, the DNA is TGTGCCAGCAGGGGCAAGGACAGGAGGAACACTGAAGCTTTCTTT.

V usage is TRBV7-9 and J usage is TRBJ1-2; D gene unclear. Looked up from germline, CDR1 is SEHNR and CDR2 is FQNEAQ (reference sequence). This CDR3 has 16 amino acids. V dropped 5 bases and J dropped 4 bases, with 20 bases sitting between them. CDR3 DNA: TGTGCCAGCAGCGGATTGGGTTTTGGACCGCGCTATGGCTACACCTTC. It is translated as CASSGLGFGPRYGYTF. The full variable domain, its missing parts supplied by reference TRBV7-9 and TRBJ1-2, is DTGVSQNPRHKITKRGQNVTFRCDPISEHNRLYWYRQTLGQGPEFLTYFQNEAQLEKSRLLSDRFSAERPKGSFSTLEIQRTEQGDSAMYLCASSGLGFGPRYGYTFGSGTRLTVV.

This chain uses TRBV4-1 with TRBJ1-2; 12 nucleotides match TRBD1. The CDR3 spans 17 residues. Germline-derived CDR1 and CDR2 are MGHRA and YSYEKL. V shed 1 base and J 7 bases; nucleotides not matched to a gene: 10. The CDR3 here is CASSQVSGTGGRVGYTF. The CDR3 DNA sequence: TGCGCCAGCAGCCAAGTCTCCGGGACAGGGGGCCGTGTTGGCTACACCTTC.

CDR3 residues: CASSEDRGPQAFF. Here the CDR3 DNA reads TGTGCCAGCAGCGAAGACAGGGGGCCACAAGCTTTCTTT. The gene calls are TRBV7-9 and TRBJ1-1, with TRBD1 matching 10 bases. CDR1 is SEHNR and CDR2 is FQNEAQ in the germline V gene (reference sequence). The CDR3 is 13 residues long. Losses at the gene ends were 5 bases for V and 9 bases for J; bases not matched to a gene: 6.

The chain couples TRBV2 to TRBJ1-1; TRBD1 is a possible D gene (6 bases). The CDR3 runs 16 residues. Germline V CDR1 and CDR2: SNHLY, FYNNEI. Trimming removed 6 bases from V and 1 base from J, with 18 bases in between. The CDR3 DNA is TGTGCCAGCAGAGACGACAGGTCTTGGGGGAACACTGAAGCTTTCTTT. Translation gives CASRDDRSWGNTEAFF.

The CDR3 DNA sequence: TGTGCCTGGTGCGGACAGGGGGGCTCTGAAGCTTTCTTT. Residues: CAWCGQGGSEAFF. The rearrangement uses TRBV30 and TRBJ1-1, with TRBD1 matching 10 bases. The CDR3 spans 13 residues. The V gene's germline CDR1 is GTSNPN and CDR2 SVGIG (reference sequence). The V segment lost 5 bases and the J segment 6 bases; nucleotides outside the gene matches: 6.

The chain joins TRBV25-1 to TRBJ2-5; D gene ambiguous. V was clipped by 3 bases and J by 5 bases, with 7 bases between them. The CDR3 is 12 residues long. Looked up from germline, CDR1 is MGHDK and CDR2 is SYGVNS. CDR3 region: CASSDFEETQYF. The DNA for the CDR3 is TGTGCCAGCAGTGATTTTGAGGAGACCCAGTACTTC.

The chain couples TRBV27 to TRBJ2-3, with D perhaps TRBD1 (5 bases). V lost 1 base and J 3 bases, leaving 17 bases between the germline ends. In germline, CDR1 is MNHEY, CDR2 SMNVEV (reference sequence). This CDR3 region has 17 residues. This chain's CDR3 is CASSLLPGQGITDTQYF. The CDR3 DNA reads as TGTGCCAGCAGTTTATTACCCGGGCAGGGAATTACAGATACGCAGTATTTT.

The chain combines TRBV19 with TRBJ2-7; D call uncertain. This CDR3 contains 13 residues. The germline CDR1 and CDR2 sequences are LNHDA and SQIVND (reference sequence). Trimming took off 5 bases at V and 12 bases at J, with 20 bases between the two ends. CDR3 residues: CASSPGPRGVGYF. The CDR3 coding sequence is TGTGCCAGTAGTCCCGGCCCCCGCGGCGTGGGGTACTTC.

The V gene is TRBV7-2, the J gene TRBJ2-7; a possible D gene is TRBD1 (6 bases). Trimming removed 2 bases from V and 3 bases from J, with 20 bases in between. The CDR3 totals 17 residues. Germline V CDR1 and CDR2: SGHTA, FQGNSA. As DNA, the CDR3 is TGTGCCAGCAGCTTAAGGTTGGCCCAGGGGATCCTCTACGAGCAGTACTTC. Residues: CASSLRLAQGILYEQYF.

The V gene is TRBV10-3, the J gene TRBJ2-1; 12 nucleotides align to TRBD1. The CDR3 has 15 amino acids. Germline-derived CDR1 and CDR2 are ENHRY and SYGVKD. V trimming: 3 bases; J trimming: 7 bases; junction bases outside the gene matches: 4. The CDR3 here is CAISDRDRGQNEQFF. The CDR3 nucleotides read TGTGCCATCAGTGACCGGGACAGGGGGCAGAATGAGCAGTTCTTC.

V and J are TRBV10-1 and TRBJ2-1; 9 bases are a match to TRBD2. Trimming took 10 bases from V and 4 from J; bases not matched to a gene: 5. Germline values: CDR1 WNHNN, CDR2 SYGVQD (reference sequence). The CDR3 is made up of 13 amino acids. DNA for the CDR3: TGCGCCACCTCTAGCGGGGAATACAATGAGCAGTTCTTC. This encodes CATSSGEYNEQFF.

The J gene is TRBJ2-1, the V gene TRBV9; 7 bases align to TRBD2. This CDR3 is 16 amino acids long. Germline V gene lookup returns CDR1 SGDLS and CDR2 YYNGEE. The V segment lost 1 base and the J segment 6 bases; nucleotides outside the gene matches: 10. CDR3 amino acids: CASSVNLREEGNEQFF. The DNA of the CDR3 is TGTGCCAGCAGCGTAAACCTTCGGGAGGAGGGCAATGAGCAGTTCTTC.

V and J are TRBV9 and TRBJ2-7; 8 bases match TRBD1. From germline, CDR1 is SGDLS and CDR2 YYNGEE. This CDR3 spans 16 amino acids. V trimming: 3 bases; J trimming: 0 bases; junction bases outside the gene matches: 8. CDR3 loop: CASSARQGSSSYEQYF. As DNA, the CDR3 is TGTGCCAGCAGCGCAAGACAGGGGTCAAGCTCCTACGAGCAGTACTTC. Together with reference TRBV9 and TRBJ2-7, the CDR3 gives the full variable domain: DSGVTQTPKHLITATGQRVTLRCSPRSGDLSVYWYQQSLDQGLQFLIQYYNGEERAKGNILERFSAQQFPDLHSELNLSSLELGDSALYFCASSARQGSSSYEQYFGPGTRLTVT.

The chain has TRBV5-4 and TRBJ2-5; D unclear. Germline V CDR1 and CDR2: SGHNT, YYREEE (reference sequence). This CDR3 has 14 amino acids. V lost 3 bases and J 5 bases, leaving 14 bases between the germline ends. CDR3 in DNA: TGTGCCAGCAGCTCAGGACCTGCCGGGGAGACCCAGTACTTC. This codes for CASSSGPAGETQYF.

This CDR3 reads CASSEQLAGLYEQYF. The CDR3 coding sequence is TGTGCCAGCAGTGAGCAACTAGCGGGACTTTACGAGCAGTACTTC. The chain has TRBV2 and TRBJ2-7; 10 bases match TRBD2. The CDR3 has 15 residues. The V and J ends lost 3 bases and 4 bases, in that order; junction bases with no gene match: 6. Germline CDR1 reads SNHLY; CDR2 reads FYNNEI.

The chain joins TRBV27 to TRBJ1-3, with D possibly being TRBD1 (6 bases). In germline, CDR1 is MNHEY, CDR2 SMNVEV (reference sequence). The V end was cut by 7 bases, the J end by 0 bases, with 10 bases between. This CDR3 contains 14 residues. CDR3 sequence reads: CASTDSVSGNTIYF. The CDR3 coding sequence is TGTGCCAGCACGGACAGTGTCTCTGGAAACACCATATATTTT.

The chain recombines TRBV9 with TRBJ1-1, with 7 bases that match TRBD1. Germline V gene sequence: CDR1 SGDLS, CDR2 YYNGEE. The CDR3 sequence is 15 residues long. The V gene end was trimmed by 5 bases and the J gene end by 8 bases; junction bases not matched to a gene: 15. The CDR3 nucleotides are TGTGCCAGCAGTCCAGTATATATAATACAGGGGGAAGCTTTCTTT. This sequence encodes CASSPVYIIQGEAFF.

The chain has TRBV7-9 and TRBJ1-2; 11 bases are shared with TRBD1. CDR3 length: 15 amino acids. From germline, CDR1 is SEHNR and CDR2 FQNEAQ (reference sequence). V lost 6 bases to trimming and J lost 4 bases; unmatched junction nucleotides: 7. DNA for the CDR3: TGTGCCAGCAGTGATGGACAGGGGGCGAGCTATGGCTACACCTTC. This translates into CASSDGQGASYGYTF.

This clone was counted once. The V gene is TRBV10-3, the J gene TRBJ1-2; 9 bases map to TRBD1. Germline V lookup: CDR1 ENHRY, CDR2 SYGVKD. Germline trimming cut 11 bases from V and 0 bases from J; bases unmatched to any gene: 13. CDR3 length: 16 residues. The CDR3 loop reads CALRWDRDFSNYGYTF. For the CDR3, the DNA is TGTGCCCTGCGTTGGGACAGGGACTTTTCTAACTATGGCTACACCTTC.

This clone appeared a single time. The chain is built from TRBV6-4 and TRBJ2-2; 7 bases fit TRBD1. Germline-derived CDR1 and CDR2 are MRHNA and SNTAGT. V was pared by 2 bases and J by 4 bases, with 7 bases of the junction left unmatched. This CDR3 comprises 16 residues. CDR3 protein: CASSDEHRGVTGELFF. The CDR3 coding sequence is TGTGCCAGCAGTGACGAACACAGGGGAGTCACCGGGGAGCTGTTTTTT.